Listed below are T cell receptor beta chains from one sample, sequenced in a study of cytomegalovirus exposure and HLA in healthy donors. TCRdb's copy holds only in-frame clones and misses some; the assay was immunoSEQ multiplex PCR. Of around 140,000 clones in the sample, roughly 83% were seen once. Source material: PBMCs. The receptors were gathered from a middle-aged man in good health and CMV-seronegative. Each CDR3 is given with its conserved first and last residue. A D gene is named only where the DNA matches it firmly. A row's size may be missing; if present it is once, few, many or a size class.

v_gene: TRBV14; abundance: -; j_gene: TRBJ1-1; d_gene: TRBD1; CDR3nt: TGTGCCAGCAGCCAAGAAGCGAGGGGGCTGTGGACTGAAGCTTTCTTT; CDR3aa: CASSQEARGLWTEAFF
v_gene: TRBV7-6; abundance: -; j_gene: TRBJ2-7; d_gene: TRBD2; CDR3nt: TGTGCCAGCAGCTTAGGCGGGAGGGCTTACGAGCAGTACTTC; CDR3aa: CASSLGGRAYEQYF
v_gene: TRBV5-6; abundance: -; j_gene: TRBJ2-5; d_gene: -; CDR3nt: TGTGCCAGCAGCTTGGCTAGGAGGGAGCGGGAGACCCAGTACTTC; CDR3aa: CASSLARRERETQYF
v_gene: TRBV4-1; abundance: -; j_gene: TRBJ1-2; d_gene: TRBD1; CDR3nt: TGCGCCAGCAGCCAAGAAGGGACAGACTATGGCTACACCTTC; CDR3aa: CASSQEGTDYGYTF
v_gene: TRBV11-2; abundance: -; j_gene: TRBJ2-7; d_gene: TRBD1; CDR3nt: TGTGCCAGCAGTTTAAACCGGGACAGGTCCTACGAGCAGTACTTC; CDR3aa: CASSLNRDRSYEQYF
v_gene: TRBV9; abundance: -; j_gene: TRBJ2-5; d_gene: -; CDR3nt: TGTGCCAGCAGCGTAGAGTCTCGTGGCGGGACCCAGTACTTC; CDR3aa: CASSVESRGGTQYF
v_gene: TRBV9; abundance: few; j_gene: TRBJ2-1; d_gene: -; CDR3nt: TGTGCCAGCAGCGCCCAGACTAGTAGCGATGAGCAGTTCTTC; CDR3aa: CASSAQTSSDEQFF
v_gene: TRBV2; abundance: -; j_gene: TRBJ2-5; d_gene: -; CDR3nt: TGTGCCAGCAGTGAATTATCGGAGACCCAGTACTTC; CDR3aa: CASSELSETQYF
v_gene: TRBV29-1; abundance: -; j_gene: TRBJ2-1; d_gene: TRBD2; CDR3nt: TGCAGCGTTGAGTGGGGCGGGAGCTCCTACAATGAGCAGTTCTTC; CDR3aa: CSVEWGGSSYNEQFF
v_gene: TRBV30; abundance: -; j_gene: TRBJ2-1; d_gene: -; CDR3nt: TGTGCAGGCGGGAGAGGGGGGAATGAGCAGTTCTTC; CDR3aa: CAGGRGGNEQFF
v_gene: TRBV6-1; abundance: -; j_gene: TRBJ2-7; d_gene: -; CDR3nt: TGTGCCAGCAGTGAAGGTCTCTACGAGCAGTACTTC; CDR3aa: CASSEGLYEQYF
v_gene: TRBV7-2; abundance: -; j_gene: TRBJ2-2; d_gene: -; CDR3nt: TGTGCCAGCAGCTTAGTCGCAGGGTGGAACACCGGGGAGCTGTTTTTT; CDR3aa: CASSLVAGWNTGELFF
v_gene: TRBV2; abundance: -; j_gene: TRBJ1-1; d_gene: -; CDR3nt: TGTGCCGCCGGACTGCCGGGCACTGAAGCTTTCTTT; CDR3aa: CAAGLPGTEAFF
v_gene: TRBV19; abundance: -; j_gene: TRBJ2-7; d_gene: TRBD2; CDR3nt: TGTGCCAGTAGTCCCCGGGCCGGACTAGCGGGAGTCAGCTCCTACGAGCAGTACTTC; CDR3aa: CASSPRAGLAGVSSYEQYF
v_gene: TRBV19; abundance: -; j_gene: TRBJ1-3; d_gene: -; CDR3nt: TGTGCCAGTAGTATAGGAACAGGTCCGCGCTCTGGAAACACCATATATTTT; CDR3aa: CASSIGTGPRSGNTIYF
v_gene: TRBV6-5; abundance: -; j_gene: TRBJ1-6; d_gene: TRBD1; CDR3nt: TGTGCCAGCAGTCGGCGGACAGGGAGCAATTCACCCCTCCACTTT; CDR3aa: CASSRRTGSNSPLHF
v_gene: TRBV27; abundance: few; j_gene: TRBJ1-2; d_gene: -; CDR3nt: TGTGCCAGCAGTTTAACAGGAAACCCCTTCTATGGCTACACCTTC; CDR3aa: CASSLTGNPFYGYTF
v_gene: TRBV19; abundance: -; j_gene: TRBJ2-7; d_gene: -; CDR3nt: TGTGCCAGTAGCCCCGATGAGGGATCAAACTACGAGCAGTACTTC; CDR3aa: CASSPDEGSNYEQYF
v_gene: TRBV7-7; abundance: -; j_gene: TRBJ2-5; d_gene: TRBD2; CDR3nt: TGTGCTAGCAGCAGAGGGCCTCGGACTAGCGGGAGTGTACAAGAGACCCAGTACTTC; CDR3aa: CASSRGPRTSGSVQETQYF
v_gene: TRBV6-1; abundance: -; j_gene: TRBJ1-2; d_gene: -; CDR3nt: TGTGCCAGCGGAGAGACAGCCTACTCGAGCTACACCTTC; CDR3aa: CASGETAYSSYTF
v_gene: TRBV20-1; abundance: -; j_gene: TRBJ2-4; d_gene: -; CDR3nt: TGCAGTGCTAGAGATCCTTACATTCAGTACTTC; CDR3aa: CSARDPYIQYF
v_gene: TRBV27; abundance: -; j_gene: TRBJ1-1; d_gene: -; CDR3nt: TGTGCCAGCAGTTACAGTGGGGGGGGCACTGAAGCTTTCTTT; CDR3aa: CASSYSGGGTEAFF
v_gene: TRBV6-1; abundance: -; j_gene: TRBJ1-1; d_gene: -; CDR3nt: TGTGCCAGCAGTGATCCCCCGCAGGGCACTTTCACTGAAGCTTTCTTT; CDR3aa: CASSDPPQGTFTEAFF
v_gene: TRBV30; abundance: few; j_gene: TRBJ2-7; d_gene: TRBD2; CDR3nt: TGTGCCTGGAGTGTGACTAGCGGGAGTGACGAGCAGTACTTC; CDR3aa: CAWSVTSGSDEQYF
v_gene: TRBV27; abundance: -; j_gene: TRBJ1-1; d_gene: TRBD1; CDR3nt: TGTGCCAGCAGTCTAGGGACAGTGAGTGAAGCTTTCTTT; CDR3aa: CASSLGTVSEAFF
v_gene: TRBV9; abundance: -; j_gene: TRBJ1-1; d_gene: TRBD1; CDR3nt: TGTGCCAGCAGCCAGGGGGAGAACACTGAAGCTTTCTTT; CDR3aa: CASSQGENTEAFF
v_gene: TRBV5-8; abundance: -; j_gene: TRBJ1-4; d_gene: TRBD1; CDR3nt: TGTGCCAGCAGCAGGACAGGGAACGAAAAACTGTTTTTT; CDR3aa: CASSRTGNEKLFF
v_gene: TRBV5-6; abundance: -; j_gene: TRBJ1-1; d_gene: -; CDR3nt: TGTGCCAGCACCGACACTAGGGGGACTGAAGCTTTCTTT; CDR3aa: CASTDTRGTEAFF
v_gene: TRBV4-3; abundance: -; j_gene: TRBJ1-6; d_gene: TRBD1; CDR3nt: TGCGCCAGCAGCCAAGCCAGGGGGAGTTCACCCCTCCACTTT; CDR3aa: CASSQARGSSPLHF
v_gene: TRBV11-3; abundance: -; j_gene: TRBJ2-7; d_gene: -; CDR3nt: TGTGCCAGCAGCTTCCCGCAGGGTCGAGAGCAGTACTTC; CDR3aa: CASSFPQGREQYF
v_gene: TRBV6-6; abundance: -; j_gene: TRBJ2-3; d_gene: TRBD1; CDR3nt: TGTGCCACGACAGGGGGCGCAGATACGCAGTATTTT; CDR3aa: CATTGGADTQYF
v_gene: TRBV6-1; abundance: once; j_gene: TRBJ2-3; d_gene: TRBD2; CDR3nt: TGTGCCAGCAGTGGATATAGCGGGACAGATACGCAGTATTTT; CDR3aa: CASSGYSGTDTQYF
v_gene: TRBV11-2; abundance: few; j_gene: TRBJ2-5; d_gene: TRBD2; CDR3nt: TGTGCCAGCAGCATCTATAGCGGGAGTGAGACCCAGTACTTC; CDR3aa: CASSIYSGSETQYF
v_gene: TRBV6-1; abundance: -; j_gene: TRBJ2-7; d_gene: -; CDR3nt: TGTGCCAGCAGTGGAGGTGGACACGGGGGGCTCTCCTACGAGCAGTACTTC; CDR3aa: CASSGGGHGGLSYEQYF
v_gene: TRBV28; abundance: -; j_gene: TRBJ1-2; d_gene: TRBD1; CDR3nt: TGTGCCAGCAGTCCCCAGGAGACAGGGTACTATGGCTACACCTTC; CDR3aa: CASSPQETGYYGYTF
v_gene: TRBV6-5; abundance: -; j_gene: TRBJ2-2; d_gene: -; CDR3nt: TGTGCCAGCAGCACAAGCACCGGGGAGCTGTTTTTT; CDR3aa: CASSTSTGELFF
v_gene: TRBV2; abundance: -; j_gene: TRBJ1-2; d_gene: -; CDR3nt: TGTGCCAGCAGTCAAGACAGTTATGGCTACACCTTC; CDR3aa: CASSQDSYGYTF
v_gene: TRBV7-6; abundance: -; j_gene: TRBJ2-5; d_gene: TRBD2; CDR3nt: TGTGCCAGCAGCTTAACTAGCGGGAGGGAGACCCAGTACTTC; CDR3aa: CASSLTSGRETQYF
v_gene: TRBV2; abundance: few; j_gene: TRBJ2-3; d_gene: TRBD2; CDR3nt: TGTGCCAGCATTCCCCGCGGGGGGGCAGTAGGGGCAGATACGCAGTATTTT; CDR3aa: CASIPRGGAVGADTQYF
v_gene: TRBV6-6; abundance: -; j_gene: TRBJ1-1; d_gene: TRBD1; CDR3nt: TGTGCCAGCAGTTACCCGGGACAGACTGAAGCTTTCTTT; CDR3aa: CASSYPGQTEAFF
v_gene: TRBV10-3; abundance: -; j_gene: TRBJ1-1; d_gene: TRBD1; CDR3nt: TGTGCCACGGCTTGGGACAGGGGGGCCACTGAAGCTTTCTTT; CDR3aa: CATAWDRGATEAFF
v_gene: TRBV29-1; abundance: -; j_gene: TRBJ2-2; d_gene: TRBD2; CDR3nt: TGCAGCGTCGTAATAGCGGGAGGGGAAACCGGGGAGCTGTTTTTT; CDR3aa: CSVVIAGGETGELFF
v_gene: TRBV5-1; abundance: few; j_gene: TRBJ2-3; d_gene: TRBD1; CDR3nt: TGCGCCAGCAGCGATAAGGACAGGACCGCCACAGATACGCAGTATTTT; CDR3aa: CASSDKDRTATDTQYF
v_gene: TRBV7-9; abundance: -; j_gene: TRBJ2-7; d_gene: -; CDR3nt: TGTTCCAGCAGCTTAGGCTACTCCTACGAGCAGTACTTC; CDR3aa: CSSSLGYSYEQYF
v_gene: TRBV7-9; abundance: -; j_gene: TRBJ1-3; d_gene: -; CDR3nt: TGTGCCAGCAGTGCAACCCGGGACTATACTGGAAACACCATATATTTT; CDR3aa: CASSATRDYTGNTIYF
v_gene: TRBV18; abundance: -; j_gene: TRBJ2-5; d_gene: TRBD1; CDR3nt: TGTGCCAGCTCACCAGGGACAGGGGGCGGACAGACCCAGTACTTC; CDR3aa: CASSPGTGGGQTQYF
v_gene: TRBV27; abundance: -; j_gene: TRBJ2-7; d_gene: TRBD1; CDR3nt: TGTGCCAGCAGTTTCGGGACAGAGATCTACGAGCAGTACTTC; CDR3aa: CASSFGTEIYEQYF
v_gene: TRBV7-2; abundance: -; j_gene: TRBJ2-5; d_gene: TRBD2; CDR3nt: TGTGCCAGCAGCGTACTAGCGCCCTTTAAAGAGACCCAGTACTTC; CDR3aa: CASSVLAPFKETQYF
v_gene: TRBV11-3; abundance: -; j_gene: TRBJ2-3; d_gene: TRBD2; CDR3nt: TGTGCCAGCAGCCCCGGGACTAGCGGGCGCACAGATACGCAGTATTTT; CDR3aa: CASSPGTSGRTDTQYF
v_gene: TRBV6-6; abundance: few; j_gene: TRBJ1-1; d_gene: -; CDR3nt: TGTGCCGGAGGGCAGATGAACACTGAAGCTTTCTTT; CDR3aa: CAGGQMNTEAFF
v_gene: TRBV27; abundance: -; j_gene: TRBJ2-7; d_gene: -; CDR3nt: TGTGCCAGCAGTTTATCTGGGGGGACGGTCTACGAGCAGTACTTC; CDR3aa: CASSLSGGTVYEQYF
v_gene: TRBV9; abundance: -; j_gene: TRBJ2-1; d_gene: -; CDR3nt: TGTGCCAGCAGATTTTGCGATGAGCAGTTCTTC; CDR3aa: CASRFCDEQFF